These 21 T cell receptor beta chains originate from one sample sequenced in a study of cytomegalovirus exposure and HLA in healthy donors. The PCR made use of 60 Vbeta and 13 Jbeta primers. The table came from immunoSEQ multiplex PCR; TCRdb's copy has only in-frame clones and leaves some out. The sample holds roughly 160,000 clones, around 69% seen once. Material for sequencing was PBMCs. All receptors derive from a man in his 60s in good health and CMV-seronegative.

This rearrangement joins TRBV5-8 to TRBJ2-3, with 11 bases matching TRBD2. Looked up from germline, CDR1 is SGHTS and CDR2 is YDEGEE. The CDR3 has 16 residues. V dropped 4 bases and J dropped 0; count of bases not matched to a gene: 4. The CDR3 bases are TGTGCCAGCAGCCCGGGACTAGCGGCTAGCACAGATACGCAGTATTTT. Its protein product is CASSPGLAASTDTQYF. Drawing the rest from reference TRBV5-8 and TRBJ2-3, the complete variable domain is EAGVTQSPTHLIKTRGQQATLRCSPISGHTSVYWYQQALGLGLQFLLWYDEGEERNRGNFPPRFSGRQFPNYSSELNVNALELEDSALYLCASSPGLAASTDTQYFGPGTRLTVL.

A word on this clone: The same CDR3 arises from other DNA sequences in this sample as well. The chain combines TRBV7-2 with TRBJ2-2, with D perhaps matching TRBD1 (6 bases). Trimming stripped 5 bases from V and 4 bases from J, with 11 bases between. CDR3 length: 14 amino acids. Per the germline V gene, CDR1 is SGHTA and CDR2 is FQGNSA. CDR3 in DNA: TGTGCCAGCAGCCCCCAAGGGGGCACCGGGGAGCTGTTTTTT. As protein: CASSPQGGTGELFF.

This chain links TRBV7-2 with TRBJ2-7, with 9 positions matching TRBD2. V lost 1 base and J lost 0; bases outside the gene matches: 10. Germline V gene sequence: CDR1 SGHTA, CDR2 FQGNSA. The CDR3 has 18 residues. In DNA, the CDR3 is TGTGCCAGCAGCTTAGAAATCAGCGGGGGGACCTTCTCCTACGAGCAGTACTTC. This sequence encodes CASSLEISGGTFSYEQYF.

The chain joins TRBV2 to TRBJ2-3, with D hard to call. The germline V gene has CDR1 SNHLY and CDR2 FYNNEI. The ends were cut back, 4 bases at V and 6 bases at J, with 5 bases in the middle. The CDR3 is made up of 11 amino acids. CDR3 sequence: CASSAEDTQYF. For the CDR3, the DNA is TGTGCCAGCAGTGCTGAGGATACGCAGTATTTT.

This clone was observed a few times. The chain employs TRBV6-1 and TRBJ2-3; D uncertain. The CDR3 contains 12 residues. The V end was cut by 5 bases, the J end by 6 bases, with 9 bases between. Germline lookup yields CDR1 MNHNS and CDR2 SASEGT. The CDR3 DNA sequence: TGTGCCAGCAGTCTCGAACGGGATACGCAGTATTTT. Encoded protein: CASSLERDTQYF.

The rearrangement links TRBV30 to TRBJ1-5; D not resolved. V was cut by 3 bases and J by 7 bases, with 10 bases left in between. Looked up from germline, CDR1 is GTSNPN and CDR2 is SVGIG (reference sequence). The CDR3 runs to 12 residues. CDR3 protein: CAWSEGYQPQHF. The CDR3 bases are TGTGCCTGGAGCGAGGGATACCAGCCCCAGCATTTT.

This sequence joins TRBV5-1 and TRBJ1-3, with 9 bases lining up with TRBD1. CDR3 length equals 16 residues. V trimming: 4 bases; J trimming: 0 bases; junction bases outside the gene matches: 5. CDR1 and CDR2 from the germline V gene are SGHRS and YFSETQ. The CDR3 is CASSEQGANSGNTIYF. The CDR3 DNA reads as TGCGCCAGCAGCGAACAGGGGGCTAACTCTGGAAACACCATATATTTT.

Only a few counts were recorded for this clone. CDR3 amino acids: CASSQPGQGHYEQYF. Written as DNA, the CDR3 is TGTGCCAGTAGTCAACCGGGACAGGGCCACTACGAGCAGTACTTC. The chain recombines TRBV19 with TRBJ2-7; 9 positions agree with TRBD1. V shed 5 bases and J 3 bases; nucleotides not matched to a gene: 8. CDR1 is LNHDA and CDR2 is SQIVND in the germline V gene (reference sequence). The CDR3 is 15 amino acids.

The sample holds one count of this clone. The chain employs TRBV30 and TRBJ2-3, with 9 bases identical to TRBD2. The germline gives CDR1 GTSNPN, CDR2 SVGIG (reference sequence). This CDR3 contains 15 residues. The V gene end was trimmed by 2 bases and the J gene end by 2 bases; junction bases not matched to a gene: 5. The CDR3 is CAWSFERGVTDTQYF. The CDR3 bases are TGTGCCTGGAGTTTCGAGCGGGGGGTCACAGATACGCAGTATTTT.

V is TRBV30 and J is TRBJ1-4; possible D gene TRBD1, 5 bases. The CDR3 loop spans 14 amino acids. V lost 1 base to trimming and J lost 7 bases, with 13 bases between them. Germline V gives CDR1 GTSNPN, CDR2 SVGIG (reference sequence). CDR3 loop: CAWSEAGRREKLFF. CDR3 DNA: TGTGCCTGGAGTGAGGCAGGGCGCCGTGAAAAACTGTTTTTT.

The CDR3 DNA follows: TGCGCCAGCAGTCAATTGACTAGCGAAGAGACCCAGTACTTC. This encodes CASSQLTSEETQYF. V is TRBV23-1 and J is TRBJ2-5; 8 bases align to TRBD2. TRBV23-1 is an open reading frame whose function is uncertain. Trimming removed 1 base from V and 3 bases from J; junction bases left unmatched: 1. CDR3 size: 14 residues.

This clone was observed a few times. In DNA, the CDR3 is TGTGCCAGCAGCCGGGCCGGACTTTCACCCCTCCACTTT. Translated: CASSRAGLSPLHF. This chain uses TRBV4-2 with TRBJ1-6; D remains unclear. CDR3 size: 13 residues. V shed 4 bases and J shed 9 bases, with 10 bases lying between them. Germline values: CDR1 LGHNA, CDR2 YNFKEQ.

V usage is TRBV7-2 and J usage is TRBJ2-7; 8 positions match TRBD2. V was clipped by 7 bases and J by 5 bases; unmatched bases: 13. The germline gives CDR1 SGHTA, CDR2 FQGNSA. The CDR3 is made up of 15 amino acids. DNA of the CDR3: TGTGCCAGCACCCCCGGGGGGGCGACGCTCCACGAGCAGTACTTC. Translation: CASTPGGATLHEQYF.

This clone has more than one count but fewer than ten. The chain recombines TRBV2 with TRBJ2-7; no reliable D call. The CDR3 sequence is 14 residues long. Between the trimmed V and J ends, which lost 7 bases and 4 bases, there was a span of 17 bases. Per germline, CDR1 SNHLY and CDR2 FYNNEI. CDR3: CASTLLNRVYEQYF. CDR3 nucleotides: TGTGCCAGCACCCTCCTTAACCGCGTGTACGAGCAGTACTTC.

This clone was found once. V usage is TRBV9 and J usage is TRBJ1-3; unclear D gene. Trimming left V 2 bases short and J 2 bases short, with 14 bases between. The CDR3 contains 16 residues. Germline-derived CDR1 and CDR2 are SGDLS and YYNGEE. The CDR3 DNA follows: TGTGCCAGCAGCGTTGAGGGCTTTAGGGCTGGAAACACCATATATTTT. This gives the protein CASSVEGFRAGNTIYF.

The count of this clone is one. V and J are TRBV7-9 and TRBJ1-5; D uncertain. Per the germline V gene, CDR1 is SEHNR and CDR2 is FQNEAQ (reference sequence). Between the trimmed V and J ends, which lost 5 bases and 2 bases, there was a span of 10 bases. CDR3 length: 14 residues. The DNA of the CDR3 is TGTGCCAGCAGCCCTAGCCCTGGCAATCAGCCCCAGCATTTT. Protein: CASSPSPGNQPQHF.

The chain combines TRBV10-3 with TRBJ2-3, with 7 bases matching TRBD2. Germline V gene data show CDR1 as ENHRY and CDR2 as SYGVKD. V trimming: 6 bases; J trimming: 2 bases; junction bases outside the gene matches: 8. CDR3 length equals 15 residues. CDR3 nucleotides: TGTGCCATCAGGGCGGGGGAGATCCACACAGATACGCAGTATTTT. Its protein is CAIRAGEIHTDTQYF.

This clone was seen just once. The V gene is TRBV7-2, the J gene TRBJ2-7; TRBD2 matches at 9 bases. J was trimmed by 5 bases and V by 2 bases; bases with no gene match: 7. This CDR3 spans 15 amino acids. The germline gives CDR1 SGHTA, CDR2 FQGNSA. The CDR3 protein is CASSLWGLATHEQYF. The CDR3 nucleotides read TGTGCCAGCAGCTTATGGGGACTAGCTACCCACGAGCAGTACTTC. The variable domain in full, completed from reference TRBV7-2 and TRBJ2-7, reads GAGVSQSPSNKVTEKGKDVELRCDPISGHTALYWYRQSLGQGLEFLIYFQGNSAPDKSGLPSDRFSAERTGGSVSTLTIQRTQQEDSAVYLCASSLWGLATHEQYFGPGTRLTVT.

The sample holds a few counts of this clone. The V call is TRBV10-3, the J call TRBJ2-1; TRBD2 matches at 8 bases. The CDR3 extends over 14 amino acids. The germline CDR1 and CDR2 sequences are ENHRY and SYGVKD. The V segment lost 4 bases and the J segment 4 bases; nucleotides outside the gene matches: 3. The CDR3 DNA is TGTGCCATCAGTGGACTAGCGACTTACAATGAGCAGTTCTTC. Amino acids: CAISGLATYNEQFF.

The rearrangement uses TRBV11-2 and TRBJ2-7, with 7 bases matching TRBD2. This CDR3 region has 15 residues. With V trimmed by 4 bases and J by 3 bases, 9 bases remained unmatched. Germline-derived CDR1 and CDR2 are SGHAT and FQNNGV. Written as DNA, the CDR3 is TGTGCCAGCAGCTCCTTAGCGGGCTGGGGCTACGAGCAGTACTTC. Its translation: CASSSLAGWGYEQYF.

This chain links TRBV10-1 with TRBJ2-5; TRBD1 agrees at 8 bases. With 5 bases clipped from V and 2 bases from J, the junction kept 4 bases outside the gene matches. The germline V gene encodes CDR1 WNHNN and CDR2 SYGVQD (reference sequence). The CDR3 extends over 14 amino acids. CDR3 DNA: TGCGCCAGCAGTTACGACAGGGGTCAAGAGACCCAGTACTTC. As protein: CASSYDRGQETQYF.